A selection of T cell receptor beta chains follows, all from one sample in a study of CD8+CD57+ T cells in acquired aplastic anemia. From the reads, TCRdb called clonotypes with MiXCR, one entry per CDR3 protein. Altogether about 180,000 distinct CDR3 sequences are present, less than 55% being singletons, with the ten largest covering approximately 2.9%. The sequencing input was sorted CD4+, CD8+, or CD8+CD57+ T cells (not recorded which) from PBMCs. The receptors stem from a human donor in good health. Both conserved end residues are part of each CDR3. The D gene is left open where the match is weak. Size is stated for part of the rows, as once, few or many counts, or as a class when the clone is expanded.

NA | TRBJ2-5 | TRBV24-1 | 14 | NA | CATSDISNQETQYF | TGTGCCACCAGTGACATATCAAACCAGGAGACCCAGTACTTC
NA | TRBJ2-5 | TRBV20-1 | 10 | NA | CSAEVYTQYF | TGCAGTGCTGAGGTTTATACCCAGTACTTC
NA | TRBJ1-2 | TRBV25-1 | 15 | NA | CASSPAPQAREGYTF | TGTGCCAGCAGCCCCGCCCCACAGGCCAGAGAGGGCTACACCTTC
NA | TRBJ2-1 | TRBV25-1 | 14 | NA | CASSEFTGHNEQFF | TGTGCCAGCAGTGAATTTACAGGACACAATGAGCAGTTCTTC
NA | TRBJ2-1 | TRBV6-5 | 14 | NA | CASSWVQSVHEQFF | TGTGCCAGCAGTTGGGTACAGTCGGTGCATGAGCAGTTCTTC
NA | TRBJ2-1 | TRBV4-3 | 14 | TRBD2 | CASSQDPAGTSMFF | TGCGCCAGCAGCCAAGATCCAGCCGGGACTAGTATGTTCTTC
many | TRBJ2-5 | TRBV12-3/TRBV12-4 | 15 | TRBD2 | CASRKRETPQETQYF | TGTGCCAGCAGGAAGCGGGAGACCCCCCAAGAGACCCAGTACTTC
NA | TRBJ1-6 | TRBV11-2 | 20 | NA | CASSLEGFRVRRREGSPLHF | TGTGCCAGCAGCTTAGAAGGGTTCCGGGTGAGGCGTCGAGAGGGGTCACCCCTCCACTTT
many | TRBJ2-2 | TRBV7-9 | 13 | NA | CASSKSDTGELFF | TGTGCCAGCAGCAAGTCCGACACCGGGGAGCTGTTTTTT
NA | TRBJ1-4 | TRBV6-4 | 15 | NA | CASRVHHRAEEKLFF | TGTGCCAGCAGGGTTCACCATCGGGCCGAGGAAAAACTGTTTTTT
many | TRBJ2-7 | TRBV2 | 17 | TRBD2 | CASSGLAGVHYSYEQYF | TGTGCCAGCAGCGGACTAGCGGGAGTTCACTATTCCTACGAGCAGTACTTC
few | TRBJ1-4 | TRBV27 | 15 | NA | CASRPTQGRNEKLFF | TGTGCCAGCAGGCCCACACAGGGTAGGAATGAAAAACTGTTTTTT
NA | TRBJ1-2 | TRBV29-1 | 12 | NA | CSVEDTYYGYTF | TGCAGCGTTGAAGACACCTACTATGGCTACACCTTC
NA | TRBJ2-7 | TRBV5-6 | 15 | TRBD2 | CASSLGLAGAYEQYF | TGTGCCAGCAGCTTGGGGTTAGCGGGGGCCTACGAGCAGTACTTC
NA | TRBJ2-5 | TRBV7-3 | 13 | TRBD1 | CASGDRDQETQYF | TGTGCTAGTGGGGACAGAGACCAAGAGACCCAGTACTTC
few | TRBJ2-7 | TRBV2 | 14 | NA | CASTRDGTTYEQYF | TGTGCCAGCACGAGGGACGGGACAACCTACGAGCAGTACTTC
few | TRBJ1-5 | TRBV3-1 | 15 | NA | CASSQGIVSNQPQHF | TGTGCCAGCAGCCAAGGGATAGTTAGCAATCAGCCCCAGCATTTT
NA | TRBJ2-3 | TRBV12-3/TRBV12-4 | 16 | NA | CASSGGTKQVSDTQYF | TGTGCCAGCTCAGGGGGGACCAAGCAGGTTTCAGATACGCAGTATTTT
many | TRBJ1-1 | TRBV7-2 | 13 | NA | CASSLYRDTEAFF | TGTGCCAGCAGCTTATACAGGGACACTGAAGCTTTCTTT
NA | TRBJ1-1 | TRBV20-1 | 14 | NA | CSARDLRKNTEAFF | TGCAGTGCTAGAGATCTCAGAAAGAACACTGAAGCTTTCTTT
many | TRBJ1-3 | TRBV5-1 | 16 | NA | CASSLATGSTGNTIYF | TGCGCCAGCAGCTTGGCAACAGGGAGCACTGGAAACACCATATATTTT
few | TRBJ1-3 | TRBV4-3 | 16 | NA | CASSQVWGTSGNTIYF | TGCGCCAGCAGCCAAGTATGGGGAACTTCTGGAAACACCATATATTTT
many | TRBJ1-2 | TRBV20-1 | 12 | NA | CSARTDNYGYTF | TGCAGTGCTAGGACAGACAACTATGGCTACACCTTC
NA | TRBJ1-1 | TRBV4-1 | 14 | NA | CASSQDRGSTEAFF | TGCGCCAGCAGCCAAGATAGGGGAAGCACTGAAGCTTTCTTT
NA | TRBJ2-7 | TRBV24-1 | 13 | NA | CATSDSGVFEQYF | TGTGCCACCAGTGATTCGGGAGTTTTCGAGCAGTACTTC
many | TRBJ2-1 | TRBV5-4 | 14 | TRBD2 | CASSLRLAADEQFF | TGTGCCAGCAGCCTGAGACTAGCGGCGGATGAGCAGTTCTTC
NA | TRBJ2-7 | TRBV29-1 | 15 | NA | CSVVPARMQTYEQYF | TGCAGCGTTGTACCCGCACGTATGCAGACCTACGAGCAGTACTTC
many | TRBJ2-2 | TRBV19 | 17 | NA | CASSTDRNPPFTGELFF | TGTGCCAGTAGTACGGACCGAAACCCGCCATTCACCGGGGAGCTGTTTTTT
NA | TRBJ1-2 | TRBV7-9 | 13 | NA | CASSLARVEGYTF | TGTGCCAGCAGCTTAGCGAGGGTTGAGGGCTACACCTTC
once | TRBJ2-1 | TRBV11-2 | 12 | TRBD2 | CAREGPYNEQFF | TGTGCTAGGGAGGGCCCTTACAATGAGCAGTTCTTC
many | TRBJ1-5 | TRBV19 | 14 | NA | CASSILGDNQPQHF | TGTGCCAGTAGTATTCTAGGGGACAATCAGCCCCAGCATTTT
many | TRBJ2-3 | TRBV20-1 | 17 | TRBD2 | CSASIRGGRAGWDTQYF | TGCAGTGCTAGTATTCGGGGCGGGAGGGCCGGTTGGGATACGCAGTATTTT
many | TRBJ2-5 | TRBV6-1 | 11 | NA | CASSETHPQYF | TGTGCCAGCAGTGAAACCCATCCCCAGTACTTC
NA | TRBJ1-6 | TRBV7-3 | 17 | NA | CASSLGDCRFGNSPLHF | TGTGCCAGCAGCTTAGGGGACTGTCGATTTGGCAATTCACCCCTCCACTTT
NA | TRBJ2-7 | TRBV2 | 12 | NA | CASISGGYEQYF | TGTGCCAGCATATCCGGGGGCTACGAGCAGTACTTC
NA | TRBJ2-1 | TRBV11-1 | 15 | TRBD2 | CASSHAGGPYNEQFF | TGTGCCAGCAGCCACGCGGGAGGGCCTTACAATGAGCAGTTCTTC
many | TRBJ1-5 | TRBV4-1 | 16 | NA | CASSQAPGTSNQPQHF | TGCGCCAGCAGCCAAGCCCCGGGGACGAGCAATCAGCCCCAGCATTTT
NA | TRBJ1-1 | TRBV15 | 14 | TRBD1 | CATSRGTENTEAFF | TGTGCCACCAGCAGGGGGACAGAGAACACTGAAGCTTTCTTT
NA | TRBJ1-5 | TRBV27 | 14 | TRBD1 | CASSSTGTVAHQHF | TGTGCCAGCAGTTCAACAGGGACAGTCGCTCATCAGCATTTT
NA | TRBJ2-1 | TRBV4-1 | 17 | NA | CASSQRLSGVGYNEQFF | TGCGCCAGCAGCCAGCGCCTTTCGGGAGTCGGGTACAATGAGCAGTTCTTC
NA | TRBJ2-5 | TRBV11-1 | 16 | TRBD1 | CASSLGGTGHQETQYF | TGTGCCAGCAGCTTAGGTGGGACAGGGCATCAAGAGACCCAGTACTTC
many | TRBJ2-1 | TRBV19 | 15 | TRBD2 | CASRRLAGGYNEQFF | TGTGCCAGTAGGCGGCTAGCGGGTGGTTACAATGAGCAGTTCTTC
NA | TRBJ1-5 | TRBV9 | 14 | TRBD1 | CASSPGQEYQPQHF | TGTGCCAGCAGCCCGGGACAGGAGTATCAGCCCCAGCATTTT
NA | TRBJ2-5 | TRBV2 | 14 | NA | CASSYLEVEVGQYF | TGTGCCAGCAGTTATTTGGAGGTAGAGGTGGGCCAGTACTTC
NA | TRBJ2-1 | TRBV10-3 | 14 | NA | CAISVGLADNEQFF | TGTGCCATCAGTGTTGGGCTAGCCGACAATGAGCAGTTCTTC